This T cell receptor (beta chain) was captured by sequencing in a study of T cell changes during pregnancy in multiple sclerosis. This table comes from immunoSEQ multiplex PCR, and its TCRdb copy is limited to in-frame clones, with some not included. In the table there are fewer than 90,000 clones, around 93% of which are singletons. V gave up 8 bases and J gave up 8 bases, with 19 bases separating them. The CDR3 sequence is 14 residues long. Germline V gives CDR1 MRHNA, CDR2 SNTAGT. V and J are TRBV6-4 and TRBJ2-1; weak D call: TRBD1 (6 bases). This sequence was found in a female donor with multiple sclerosis, enrolled in a pregnancy study. The material sequenced was peripheral blood, taken in the first trimester of pregnancy. CDR3 region: CASPGAGLVDEQFF. The CDR3 DNA follows: TGTGCCAGCCCAGGGGCAGGTTTAGTGGATGAGCAGTTCTTC.